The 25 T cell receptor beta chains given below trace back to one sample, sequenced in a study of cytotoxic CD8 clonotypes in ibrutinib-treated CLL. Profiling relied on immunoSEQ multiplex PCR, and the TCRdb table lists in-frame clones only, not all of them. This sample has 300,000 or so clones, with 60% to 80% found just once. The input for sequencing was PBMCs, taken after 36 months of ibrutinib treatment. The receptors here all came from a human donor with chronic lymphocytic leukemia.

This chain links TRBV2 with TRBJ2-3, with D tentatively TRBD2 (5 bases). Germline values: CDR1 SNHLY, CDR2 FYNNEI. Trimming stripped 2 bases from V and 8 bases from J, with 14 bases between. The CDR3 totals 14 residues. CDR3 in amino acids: CASSENSMRATQYF. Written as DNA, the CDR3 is TGTGCCAGCAGTGAAAACTCCATGCGGGCTACGCAGTATTTT.

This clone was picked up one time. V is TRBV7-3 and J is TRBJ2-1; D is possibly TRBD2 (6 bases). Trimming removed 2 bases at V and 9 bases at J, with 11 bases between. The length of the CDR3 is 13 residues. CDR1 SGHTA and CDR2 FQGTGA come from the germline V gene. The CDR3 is CASSLYGGPEQFF. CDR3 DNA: TGTGCCAGCAGCTTATACGGGGGTCCTGAGCAGTTCTTC.

The CDR3 region has the DNA TGTGCCAGCACCGAGGGACTAGGTGACACAGATACGCAGTATTTT. It codes for CASTEGLGDTDTQYF. The gene calls are TRBV7-2 and TRBJ2-3, with 8 bases aligning to TRBD2. V lost 7 bases, J lost 2 bases, and 8 bases stayed unmatched. Germline CDR1 is SGHTA and CDR2 is FQGNSA. This CDR3 has 15 residues.

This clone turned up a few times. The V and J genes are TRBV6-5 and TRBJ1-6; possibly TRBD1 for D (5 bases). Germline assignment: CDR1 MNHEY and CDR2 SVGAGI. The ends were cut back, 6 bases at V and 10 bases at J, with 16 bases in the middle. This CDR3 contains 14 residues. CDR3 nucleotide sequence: TGTGCCAGCAGGGAAGAAACAGGTAGATCACCCCTCCACTTT. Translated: CASREETGRSPLHF.

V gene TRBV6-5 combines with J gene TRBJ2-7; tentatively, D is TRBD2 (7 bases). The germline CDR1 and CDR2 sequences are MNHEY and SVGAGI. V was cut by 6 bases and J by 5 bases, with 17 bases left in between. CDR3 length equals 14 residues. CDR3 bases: TGTGCCAGCAGACTACAAGGGGGGGGTGACGAGCAGTACTTC. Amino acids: CASRLQGGGDEQYF.

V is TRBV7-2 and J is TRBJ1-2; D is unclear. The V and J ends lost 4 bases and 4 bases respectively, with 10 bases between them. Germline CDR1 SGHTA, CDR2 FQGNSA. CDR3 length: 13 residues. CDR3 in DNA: TGTGCCAGCAGCTCCAGAAACAGCTATGGCTACACCTTC. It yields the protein CASSSRNSYGYTF.

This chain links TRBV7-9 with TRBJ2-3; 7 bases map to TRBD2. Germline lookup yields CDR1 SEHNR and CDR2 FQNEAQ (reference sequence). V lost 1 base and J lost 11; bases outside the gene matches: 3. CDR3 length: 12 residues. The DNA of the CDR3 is TGTGCCAGCAGCTTAGAACTAGCGAGGCAGTATTTT. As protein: CASSLELARQYF.

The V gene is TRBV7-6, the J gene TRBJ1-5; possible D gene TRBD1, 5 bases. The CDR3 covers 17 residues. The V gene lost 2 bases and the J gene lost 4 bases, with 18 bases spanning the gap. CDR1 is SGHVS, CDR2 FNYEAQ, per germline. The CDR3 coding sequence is TGTGCCAGCAGCTTAAATCCTCGGGGCAGTAGGAATCAGCCCCAGCATTTT. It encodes CASSLNPRGSRNQPQHF.

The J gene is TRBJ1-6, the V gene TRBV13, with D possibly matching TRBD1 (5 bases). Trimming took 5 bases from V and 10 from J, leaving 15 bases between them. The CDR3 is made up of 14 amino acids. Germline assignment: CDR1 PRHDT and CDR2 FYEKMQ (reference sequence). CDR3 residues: CASSTEGWRSPLHF. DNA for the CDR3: TGTGCCAGCAGCACAGAGGGGTGGCGATCACCCCTCCACTTT.

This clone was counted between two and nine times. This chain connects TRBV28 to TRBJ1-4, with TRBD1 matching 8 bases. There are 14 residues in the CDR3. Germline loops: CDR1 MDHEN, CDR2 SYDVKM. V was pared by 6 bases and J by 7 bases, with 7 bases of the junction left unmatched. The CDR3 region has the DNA TGTGCCAGCAGGTCGACAGGGGTTGGTGAAAAACTGTTTTTT. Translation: CASRSTGVGEKLFF. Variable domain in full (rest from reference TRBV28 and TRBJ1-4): DVKVTQSSRYLVKRTGEKVFLECVQDMDHENMFWYRQDPGLGLRLIYFSYDVKMKEKGDIPEGYSVSREKKERFSLILESASTNQTSMYLCASRSTGVGEKLFFGSGTQLSVL.

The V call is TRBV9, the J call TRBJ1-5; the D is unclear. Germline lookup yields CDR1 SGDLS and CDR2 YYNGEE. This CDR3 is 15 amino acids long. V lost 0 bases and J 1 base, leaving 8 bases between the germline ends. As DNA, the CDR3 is TGTGCCAGCAGCGTAGATGGAGGGAGCAATCAGCCCCAGCATTTT. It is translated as CASSVDGGSNQPQHF.

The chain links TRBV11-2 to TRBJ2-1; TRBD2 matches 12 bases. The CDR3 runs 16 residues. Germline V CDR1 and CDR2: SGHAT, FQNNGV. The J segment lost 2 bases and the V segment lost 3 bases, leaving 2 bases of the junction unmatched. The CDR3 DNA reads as TGTGCCAGCAGCTTGCTAGCGGGGGGGGCCTACAATGAGCAGTTCTTC. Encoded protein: CASSLLAGGAYNEQFF. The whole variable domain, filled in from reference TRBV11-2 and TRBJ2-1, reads EAGVAQSPRYKIIEKRQSVAFWCNPISGHATLYWYQQILGQGPKLLIQFQNNGVVDDSQLPKDRFSAERLKGVDSTLKIQPAKLEDSAVYLCASSLLAGGAYNEQFFGPGTRLTVL.

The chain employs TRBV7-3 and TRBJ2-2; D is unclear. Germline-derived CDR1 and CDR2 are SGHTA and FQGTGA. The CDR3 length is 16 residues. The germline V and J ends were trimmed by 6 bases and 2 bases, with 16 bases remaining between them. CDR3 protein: CASRTSLEFNTGELFF. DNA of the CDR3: TGTGCCAGCAGAACGAGCTTGGAGTTTAACACCGGGGAGCTGTTTTTT.

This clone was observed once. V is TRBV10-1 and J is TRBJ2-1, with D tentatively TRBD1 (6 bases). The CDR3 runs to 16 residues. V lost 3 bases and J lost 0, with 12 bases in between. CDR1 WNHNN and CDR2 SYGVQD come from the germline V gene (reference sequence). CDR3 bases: TGCGCCAGCAGTGACCAAGGACAGAGCTCCTACAATGAGCAGTTCTTC. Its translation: CASSDQGQSSYNEQFF.

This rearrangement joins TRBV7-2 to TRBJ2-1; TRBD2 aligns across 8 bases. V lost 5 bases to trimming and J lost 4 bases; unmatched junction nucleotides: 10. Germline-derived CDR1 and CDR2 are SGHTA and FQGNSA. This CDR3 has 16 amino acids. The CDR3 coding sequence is TGTGCCAGCAGCCTATCATCGGGACTAGGATACAATGAGCAGTTCTTC. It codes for CASSLSSGLGYNEQFF.

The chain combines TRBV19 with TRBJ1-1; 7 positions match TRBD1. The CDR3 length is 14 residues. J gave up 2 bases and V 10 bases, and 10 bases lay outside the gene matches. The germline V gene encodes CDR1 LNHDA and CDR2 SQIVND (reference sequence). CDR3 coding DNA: TGTGCCACCATGGACAGGTCCCTTAACACTGAAGCTTTCTTT. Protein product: CATMDRSLNTEAFF.

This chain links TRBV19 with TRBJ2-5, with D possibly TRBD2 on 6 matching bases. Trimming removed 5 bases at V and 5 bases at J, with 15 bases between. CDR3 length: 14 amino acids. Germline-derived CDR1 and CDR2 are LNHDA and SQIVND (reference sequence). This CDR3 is CASSSWLAMETQYF. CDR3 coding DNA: TGTGCCAGTAGTTCTTGGCTAGCGATGGAGACCCAGTACTTC.

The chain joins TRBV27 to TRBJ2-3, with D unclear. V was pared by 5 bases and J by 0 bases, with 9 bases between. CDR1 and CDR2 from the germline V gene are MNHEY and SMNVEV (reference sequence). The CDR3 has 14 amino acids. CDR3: CASSPYPSTDTQYF. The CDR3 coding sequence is TGTGCCAGCAGTCCCTACCCCAGCACAGATACGCAGTATTTT.

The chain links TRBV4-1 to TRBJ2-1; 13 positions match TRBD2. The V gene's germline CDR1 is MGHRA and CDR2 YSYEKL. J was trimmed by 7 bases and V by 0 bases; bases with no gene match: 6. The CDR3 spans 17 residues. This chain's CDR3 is CASSQETSGRARNEQFF. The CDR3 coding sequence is TGCGCCAGCAGCCAAGAAACTAGCGGGAGGGCCCGGAATGAGCAGTTCTTC.

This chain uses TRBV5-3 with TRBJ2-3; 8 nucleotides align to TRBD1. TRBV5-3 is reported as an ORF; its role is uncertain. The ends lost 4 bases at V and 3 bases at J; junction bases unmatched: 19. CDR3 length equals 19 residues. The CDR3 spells CARSLQKTGTGSRTDTQYF. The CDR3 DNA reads TGTGCCAGAAGCCTACAAAAAACCGGGACAGGCTCCCGGACAGATACGCAGTATTTT.

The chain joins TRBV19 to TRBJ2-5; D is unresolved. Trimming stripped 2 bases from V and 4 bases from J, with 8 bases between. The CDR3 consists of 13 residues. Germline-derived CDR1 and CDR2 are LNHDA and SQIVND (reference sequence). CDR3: CASSIIAGETQYF. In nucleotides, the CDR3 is TGTGCCAGTAGTATAATCGCTGGAGAGACCCAGTACTTC. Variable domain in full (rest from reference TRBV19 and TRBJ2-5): DGGITQSPKYLFRKEGQNVTLSCEQNLNHDAMYWYRQDPGQGLRLIYYSQIVNDFQKGDIAEGYSVSREKKESFPLTVTSAQKNPTAFYLCASSIIAGETQYFGPGTRLLVL.

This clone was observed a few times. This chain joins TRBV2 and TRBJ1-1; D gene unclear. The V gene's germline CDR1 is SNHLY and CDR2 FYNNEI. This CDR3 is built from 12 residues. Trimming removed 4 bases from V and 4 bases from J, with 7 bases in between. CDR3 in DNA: TGTGCCAGCAGTGTGCTAAGCACTGAAGCTTTCTTT. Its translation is CASSVLSTEAFF.

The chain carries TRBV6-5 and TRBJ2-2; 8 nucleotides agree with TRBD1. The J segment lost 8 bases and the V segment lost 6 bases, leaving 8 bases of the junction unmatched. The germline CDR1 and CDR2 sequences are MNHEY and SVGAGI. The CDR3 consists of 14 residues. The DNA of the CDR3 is TGTGCCAGCAGCCAGCCCAGGGGGCTGGGGGAGCTGTTTTTT. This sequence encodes CASSQPRGLGELFF.

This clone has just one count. CDR3 sequence: CASSQEGSFTGELFF. CDR3 DNA: TGCGCCAGCAGCCAAGAGGGCAGCTTCACCGGGGAGCTGTTTTTT. The V and J genes are TRBV4-1 and TRBJ2-2; D ambiguous. This CDR3 region has 15 residues. V was trimmed by 0 bases and J by 4 bases, leaving 9 bases between them. Per the germline V gene, CDR1 is MGHRA and CDR2 is YSYEKL.

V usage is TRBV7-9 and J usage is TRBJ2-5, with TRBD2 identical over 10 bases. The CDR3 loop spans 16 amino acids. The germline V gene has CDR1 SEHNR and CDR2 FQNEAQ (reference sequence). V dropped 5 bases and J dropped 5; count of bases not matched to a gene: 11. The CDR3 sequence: CASSRRGLALLETQYF. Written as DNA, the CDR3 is TGTGCCAGCAGCCGAAGGGGACTAGCGTTACTGGAGACCCAGTACTTC. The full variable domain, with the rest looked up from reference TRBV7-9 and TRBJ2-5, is DTGVSQNPRHKITKRGQNVTFRCDPISEHNRLYWYRQTLGQGPEFLTYFQNEAQLEKSRLLSDRFSAERPKGSFSTLEIQRTEQGDSAMYLCASSRRGLALLETQYFGPGTRLLVL.